Below, 11 T cell receptor beta chains from the same sample are listed, as sequenced in a study of a mutant IDH1 vaccine in newly diagnosed glioma. The antigens for these receptors are not known. The assay was immunoSEQ multiplex PCR, and TCRdb's table has in-frame clones only and misses some. The sample shows tens of thousands of clones, 65% to 80% of them seen only once. Regarding time point: week 23, last vaccination. Every single dose of the vaccine, 300 ug of mutant IDH1 20-mer peptide, came with topical imiquimod. The sample here was PBMCs, taken from a glioma patient whose treatment included an IDH1 peptide vaccine. These receptors were taken from a man between 45 and 60 years old with glioma.

The chain combines TRBV6-5 with TRBJ1-2; D possibly corresponds to TRBD1 (6 bases). Germline lookup yields CDR1 MNHEY and CDR2 SVGAGI. Trimming pared 6 bases from V and 8 bases from J, leaving 10 bases between. CDR3 length: 11 residues. This chain's CDR3 is CASRTRGGYTF. For the CDR3, the DNA is TGTGCCAGCAGAACCAGGGGAGGCTACACCTTC.

In this sample, this clone turned up a few times. The V gene is TRBV23-1, the J gene TRBJ1-4; D gene ambiguous. TRBV23-1 is noted as an ORF with a role that remains uncertain. The V gene lost 10 bases and the J gene lost 8 bases, with 20 bases spanning the gap. This CDR3 spans 14 amino acids. CDR3 DNA sequence: TGCGCCAAACCGAGGAGCAGGACGGAAGAAAAACTGTTTTTT. Residues: CAKPRSRTEEKLFF.

The genes are TRBV29-1 and TRBJ1-2; D unresolved. Deletions cut 2 bases from V and 2 bases from J, with 3 bases between. The CDR3 contains 11 residues. Looked up from germline, CDR1 is SQVTM and CDR2 is ANQGSEA. This CDR3 is CSVENNYGYTF. For the CDR3, the DNA is TGCAGCGTTGAAAACAACTATGGCTACACCTTC.

This clone was observed a few times. The genes are TRBV5-1 and TRBJ2-3; possible D gene TRBD2, 5 bases. Germline V gives CDR1 SGHRS, CDR2 YFSETQ. This CDR3 region has 15 residues. Deletions cut 4 bases from V and 6 bases from J, with 18 bases between. The CDR3 nucleotides read TGCGCCAGCAGCCCTACGGGAAACCCTGCGGATACGCAGTATTTT. Translating gives CASSPTGNPADTQYF.

This clone was observed a few times. The rearrangement joins TRBV4-2 to TRBJ2-2, with 12 positions matching TRBD1. The CDR3 covers 17 residues. With V trimmed by 8 bases and J by 1 base, 8 bases remained unmatched. Germline CDR1 reads LGHNA; CDR2 reads YNFKEQ. The CDR3 DNA is TGTGCCAGCGGGACCGGGACAGGGGGCTGGAACACCGGGGAGCTGTTTTTT. It encodes CASGTGTGGWNTGELFF.

This clone was seen a few times. The V call is TRBV27, the J call TRBJ1-2; possible D gene TRBD1, 5 bases. The CDR3 has 14 amino acids. V was trimmed by 5 bases and J by 8 bases, leaving 18 bases between them. Germline V gene lookup returns CDR1 MNHEY and CDR2 SMNVEV (reference sequence). CDR3 nucleotides: TGTGCCAGCAGTCCATCTGGGACGGCGGTCGGCTACACCTTC. It encodes CASSPSGTAVGYTF.

This clone has only a few counts. The chain joins TRBV9 to TRBJ2-1; D is possibly TRBD1 (6 bases). Germline V gene sequence: CDR1 SGDLS, CDR2 YYNGEE. With 1 base removed from V and 7 bases from J, the gap between germline ends came to 12 bases. CDR3 length: 14 residues. The CDR3 region is CASSVLTQGNEQFF. For the CDR3, the DNA is TGTGCCAGCAGCGTACTAACCCAGGGGAATGAGCAGTTCTTC.

The rearrangement uses TRBV6-5 and TRBJ1-5; D uncertain. V was trimmed by 6 bases and J by 4 bases, leaving 10 bases between them. Germline V gene sequence: CDR1 MNHEY, CDR2 SVGAGI. The CDR3 contains 13 residues. The CDR3 reads CASSPAGNQPQHF. As DNA, the CDR3 is TGTGCCAGCAGCCCCGCGGGTAATCAGCCCCAGCATTTT.

This clone is a singleton in its sample. CDR3 loop: CASSLGQTGTQYF. The CDR3 nucleotides are TGTGCCAGCAGTTTGGGGCAAACAGGGACCCAGTACTTC. J is TRBJ2-5 and V is TRBV27; a possible D gene is TRBD1 (5 bases). This CDR3 has 13 amino acids. CDR1 and CDR2 from the germline V gene are MNHEY and SMNVEV (reference sequence). Trimming took 3 bases from V and 7 from J, leaving 12 bases between them.

V and J are TRBV20-1 and TRBJ2-4; unclear D gene. This CDR3 has 10 residues. CDR1 is DFQATT and CDR2 is SNEGSKA in the germline V gene (reference sequence). V gave up 0 bases and J gave up 6 bases, with 0 bases separating them. CDR3 residues: CSARENIQYF. Written as DNA, the CDR3 is TGCAGTGCTAGAGAAAACATTCAGTACTTC.

The chain has TRBV6-6 and TRBJ2-1, with TRBD2 identical over 14 bases. J was trimmed by 4 bases and V by 4 bases; bases with no gene match: 3. CDR1 MNHNY and CDR2 SVGAGI come from the germline V gene (reference sequence). The CDR3 has 16 amino acids. The CDR3 region is CASSFRLAGGYNEQFF. As DNA, the CDR3 is TGTGCCAGCAGTTTCCGACTAGCGGGGGGGTACAATGAGCAGTTCTTC.